This T cell receptor (beta chain) was found in a study of regulatory T cells. This CDR3 contains 13 residues. V shed 5 bases and J shed 11 bases, with 15 bases lying between them. Germline CDR1 is MDHEN and CDR2 is SYDVKM. A note on this clone: What it recognizes is unknown.

Amplification used 52 TRBV primers and 13 TRBJ primers. The table came from immunoSEQ multiplex PCR; TCRdb's copy has only in-frame clones and leaves some out. This table holds over 35,000 clones, approximately 89% found once. Study results and caveats: Patient repertoires had restricted TRB V-J pairs and skewed V and J usage, most in Tregs. Hydrophobic residues at CDR3 positions 6 and 7 were enriched in conventional CD4+ T cells of CD3G-deficient patients.

A couple of CD3G-deficient patients had more severe autoimmunity; all had some. At testing, patients were 2 to 39 years old, with reduced naive and increased memory T-cell proportions. The receptor was isolated from a young adult with CD3G deficiency. The source material was conventional CD4+ T cells sorted from blood. The V call is TRBV28, the J call TRBJ1-4; TRBD1 is a possible D gene (5 bases). The CDR3 DNA reads TGTGCCAGCAGTGTACCAGCAGGGAGGAAACTGTTTTTT. It encodes CASSVPAGRKLFF.